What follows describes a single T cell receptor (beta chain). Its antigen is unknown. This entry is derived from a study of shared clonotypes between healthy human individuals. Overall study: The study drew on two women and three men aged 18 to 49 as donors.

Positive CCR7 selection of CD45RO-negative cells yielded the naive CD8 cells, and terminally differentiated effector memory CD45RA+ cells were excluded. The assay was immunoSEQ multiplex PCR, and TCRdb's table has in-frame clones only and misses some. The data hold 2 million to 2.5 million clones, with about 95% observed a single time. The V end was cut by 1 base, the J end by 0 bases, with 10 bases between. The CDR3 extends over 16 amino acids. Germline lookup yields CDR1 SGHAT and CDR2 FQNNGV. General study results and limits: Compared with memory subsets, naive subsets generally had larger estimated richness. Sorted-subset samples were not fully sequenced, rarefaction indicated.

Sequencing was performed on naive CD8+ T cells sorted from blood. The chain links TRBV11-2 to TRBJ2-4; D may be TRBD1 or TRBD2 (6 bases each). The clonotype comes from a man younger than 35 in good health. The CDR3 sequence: CASSLVGGGAKNIQYF. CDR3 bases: TGTGCCAGCAGCTTAGTGGGGGGCGGAGCCAAAAACATTCAGTACTTC.